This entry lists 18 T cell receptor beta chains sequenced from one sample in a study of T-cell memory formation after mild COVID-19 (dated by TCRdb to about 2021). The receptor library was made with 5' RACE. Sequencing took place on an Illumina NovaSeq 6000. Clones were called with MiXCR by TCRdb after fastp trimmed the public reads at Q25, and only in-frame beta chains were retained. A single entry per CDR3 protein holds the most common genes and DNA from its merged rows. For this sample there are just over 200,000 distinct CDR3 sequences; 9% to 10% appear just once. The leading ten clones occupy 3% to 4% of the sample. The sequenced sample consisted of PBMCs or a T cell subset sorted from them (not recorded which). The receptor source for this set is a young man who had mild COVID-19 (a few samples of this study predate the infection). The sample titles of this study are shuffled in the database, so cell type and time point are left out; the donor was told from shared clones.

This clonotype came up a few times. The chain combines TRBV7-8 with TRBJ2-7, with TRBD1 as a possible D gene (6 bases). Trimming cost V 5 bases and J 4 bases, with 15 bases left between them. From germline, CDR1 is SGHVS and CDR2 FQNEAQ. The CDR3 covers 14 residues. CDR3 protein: CASSQGHHNYEQYV. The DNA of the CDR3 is TGTGCCAGCAGCCAGGGGCACCATAATTACGAGCAGTACGTC.

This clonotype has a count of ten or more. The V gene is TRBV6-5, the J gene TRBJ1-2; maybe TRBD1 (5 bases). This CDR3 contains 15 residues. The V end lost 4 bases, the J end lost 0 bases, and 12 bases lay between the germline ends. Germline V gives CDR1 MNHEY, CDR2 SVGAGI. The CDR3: CASSWGAEANYGYTF. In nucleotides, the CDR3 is TGTGCCAGCAGTTGGGGCGCGGAAGCTAACTATGGCTACACCTTC.

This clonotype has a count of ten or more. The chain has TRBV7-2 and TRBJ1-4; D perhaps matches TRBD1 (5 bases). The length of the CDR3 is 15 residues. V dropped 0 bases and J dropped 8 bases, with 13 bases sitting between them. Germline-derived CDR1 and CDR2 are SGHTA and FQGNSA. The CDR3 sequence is CASSLAGARGEKLFF. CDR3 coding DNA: TGTGCCAGCAGCTTAGCCGGGGCGCGGGGCGAAAAACTGTTTTTT.

CDR3 residues: CASSQRGGSQPQHF. In nucleotides, the CDR3 is TGCGCCAGCAGCCAAAGAGGGGGTAGTCAGCCCCAGCATTTT. The chain carries TRBV4-3 and TRBJ1-5; possible D gene TRBD1, 6 bases. The CDR3 spans 14 residues. Germline V CDR1 and CDR2: LGHNA, YSLEER. Trimming removed 2 bases from V and 6 bases from J, with 11 bases in between.

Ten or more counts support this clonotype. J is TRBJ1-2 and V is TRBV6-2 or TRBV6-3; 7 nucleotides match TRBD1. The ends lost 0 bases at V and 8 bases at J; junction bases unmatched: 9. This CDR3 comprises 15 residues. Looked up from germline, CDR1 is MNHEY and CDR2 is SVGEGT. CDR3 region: CASSYSGTVSRGYTF. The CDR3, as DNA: TGTGCCAGCAGTTACTCGGGGACAGTCTCGCGGGGCTACACCTTC.

CDR3 protein: CASSFEREQYF. The CDR3 coding sequence is TGTGCCAGCAGCTTTGAGCGCGAGCAGTACTTC. The V call is TRBV5-8, the J call TRBJ2-7; D is uncertain. The CDR3 has 11 residues. Per germline, CDR1 SGHTS and CDR2 YDEGEE. V lost 2 bases and J 6 bases, leaving 6 bases between the germline ends. The full variable domain, in which reference TRBV5-8 and TRBJ2-7 provide the parts outside the CDR3, is EAGVTQSPTHLIKTRGQQATLRCSPISGHTSVYWYQQALGLGLQFLLWYDEGEERNRGNFPPRFSGRQFPNYSSELNVNALELEDSALYLCASSFEREQYFGPGTRLTVT.

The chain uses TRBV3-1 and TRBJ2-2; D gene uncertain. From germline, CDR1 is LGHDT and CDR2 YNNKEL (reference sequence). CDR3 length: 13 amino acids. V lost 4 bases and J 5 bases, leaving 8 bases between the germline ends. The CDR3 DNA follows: TGTGCCAGCAGCCTAAAGAGGACCGGGGAGCTGTTTTTT. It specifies CASSLKRTGELFF.

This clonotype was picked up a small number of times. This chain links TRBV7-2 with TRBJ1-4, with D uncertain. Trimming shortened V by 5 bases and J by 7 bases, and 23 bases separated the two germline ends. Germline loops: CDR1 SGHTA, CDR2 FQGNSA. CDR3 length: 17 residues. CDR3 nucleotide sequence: TGTGCCAGCAGCCGAGGACGAGGCAGCGGTTTGAGTGAAAAACTGTTTTTT. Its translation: CASSRGRGSGLSEKLFF.

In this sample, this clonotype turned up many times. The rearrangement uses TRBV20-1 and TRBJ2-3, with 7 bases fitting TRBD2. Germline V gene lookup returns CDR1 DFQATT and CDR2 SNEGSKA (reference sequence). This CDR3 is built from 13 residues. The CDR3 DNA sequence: TGCAGCTCATACGGCGGGGGAACAGATACGCAGTATTTT. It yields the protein CSSYGGGTDTQYF.

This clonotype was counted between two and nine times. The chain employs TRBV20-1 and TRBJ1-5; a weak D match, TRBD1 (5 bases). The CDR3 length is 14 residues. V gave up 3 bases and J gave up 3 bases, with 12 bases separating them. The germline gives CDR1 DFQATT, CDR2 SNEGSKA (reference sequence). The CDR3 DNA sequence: TGCAGTGCTAGGGAATACAGGAACAATCAGCCCCAGCATTTT. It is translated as CSAREYRNNQPQHF.

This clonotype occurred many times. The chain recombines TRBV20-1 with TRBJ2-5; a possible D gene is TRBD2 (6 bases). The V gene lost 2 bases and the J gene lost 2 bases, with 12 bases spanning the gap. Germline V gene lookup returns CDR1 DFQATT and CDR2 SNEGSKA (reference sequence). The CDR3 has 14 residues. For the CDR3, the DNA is TGCAGTGCTAGAAGGGGAGGTGGACAAGAGACCCAGTACTTC. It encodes CSARRGGGQETQYF.

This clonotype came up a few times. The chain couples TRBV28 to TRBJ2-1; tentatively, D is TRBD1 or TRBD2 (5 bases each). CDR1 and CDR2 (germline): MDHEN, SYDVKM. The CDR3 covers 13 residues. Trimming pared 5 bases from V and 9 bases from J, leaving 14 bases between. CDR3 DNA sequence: TGTGCCAGCAGTGGGCAGGGTGGGGGTGAGCAGTTCTTC. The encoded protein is CASSGQGGGEQFF.

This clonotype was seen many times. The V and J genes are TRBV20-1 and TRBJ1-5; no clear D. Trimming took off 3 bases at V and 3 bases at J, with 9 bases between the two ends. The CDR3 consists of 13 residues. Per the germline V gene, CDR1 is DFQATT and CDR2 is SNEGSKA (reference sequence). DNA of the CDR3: TGCAGTGCTAGTTGGAGTTTCAATCAGCCCCAGCATTTT. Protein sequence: CSASWSFNQPQHF.

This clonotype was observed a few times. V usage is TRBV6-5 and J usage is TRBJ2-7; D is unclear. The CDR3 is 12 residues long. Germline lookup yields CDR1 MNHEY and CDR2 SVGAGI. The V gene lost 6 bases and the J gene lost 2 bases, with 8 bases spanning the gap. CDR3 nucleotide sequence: TGTGCCAGCAGCCCCGGGCCCTACGAGCAGTACTTC. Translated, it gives CASSPGPYEQYF.

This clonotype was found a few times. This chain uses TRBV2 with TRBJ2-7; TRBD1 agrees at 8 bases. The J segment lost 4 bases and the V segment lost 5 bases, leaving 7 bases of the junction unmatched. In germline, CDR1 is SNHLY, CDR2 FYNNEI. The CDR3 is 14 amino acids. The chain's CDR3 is CASSRGQGQYEQYF. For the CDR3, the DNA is TGTGCCAGCAGTAGAGGACAGGGACAGTACGAGCAGTACTTC.

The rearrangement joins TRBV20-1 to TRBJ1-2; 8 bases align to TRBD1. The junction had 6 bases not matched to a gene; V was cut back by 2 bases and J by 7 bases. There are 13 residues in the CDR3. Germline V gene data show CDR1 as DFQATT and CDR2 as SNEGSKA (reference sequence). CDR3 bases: TGCAGTGCTAGAAGAGACAGGGGACCTGGCTACACCTTC. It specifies CSARRDRGPGYTF.

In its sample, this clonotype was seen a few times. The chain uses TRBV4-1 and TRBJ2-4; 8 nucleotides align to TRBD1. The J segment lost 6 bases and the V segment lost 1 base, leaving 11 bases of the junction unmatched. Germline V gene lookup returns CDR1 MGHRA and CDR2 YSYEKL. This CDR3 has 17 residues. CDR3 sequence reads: CASSQGPQGAGGNIQYF. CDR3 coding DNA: TGCGCCAGCAGCCAAGGTCCCCAGGGGGCTGGCGGAAACATTCAGTACTTC.

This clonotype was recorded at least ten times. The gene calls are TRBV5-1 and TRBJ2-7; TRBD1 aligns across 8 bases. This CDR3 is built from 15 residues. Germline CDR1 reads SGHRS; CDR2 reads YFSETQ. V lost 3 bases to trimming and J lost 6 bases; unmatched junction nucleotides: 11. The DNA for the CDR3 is TGCGCCAGCAGCTGGAAGGGACAGGAAAGGAGCGAGCAGTACTTC. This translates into CASSWKGQERSEQYF.